The 21 T cell receptor beta chains given below trace back to one sample, sequenced in a study of metastatic and nonmetastatic thyroid tumors. TCRdb re-clonotyped the PCR reads through MiXCR. The table shows 35,000 to 55,000 clones, with more than 20% occurring only once. No patient had received any treatment before thyroid surgery. The sample taken for sequencing was blood. The receptor set was obtained from a male donor with papillary thyroid cancer or a benign thyroid nodule (not recorded which). Some clones in this sample may be carry-over from other donors' samples.

This clone has ten or more counts. The J gene is TRBJ1-2, the V gene TRBV10-3; D ambiguous. Trimming pared 6 bases from V and 6 bases from J, leaving 20 bases between. This CDR3 has 15 amino acids. CDR1 and CDR2 (germline): ENHRY, SYGVKD. The CDR3 DNA follows: TGTGCCATCAGGGGCCCCGACCGGGTCTGGGATGGCTACACCTTC. Protein sequence: CAIRGPDRVWDGYTF.

The rearrangement joins TRBV30 to TRBJ1-6; a weak D match, TRBD1 (6 bases). V was clipped by 2 bases and J by 7 bases, with 18 bases between them. Per the germline V gene, CDR1 is GTSNPN and CDR2 is SVGIG (reference sequence). The CDR3 extends over 16 amino acids. For the CDR3, the DNA is TGTGCCTGGAGTCACAATCGGGGGGCCCACAATTCACCCCTCCACTTT. It encodes CAWSHNRGAHNSPLHF. The whole variable domain, remainder taken from reference TRBV30 and TRBJ1-6, is SQTIHQWPATLVQPVGSPLSLECTVEGTSNPNLYWYRQAAGRGLQLLFYSVGIGQISSEVPQNLSASRPQDRQFILSSKKLLLSDSGFYLCAWSHNRGAHNSPLHFGNGTRLTVT.

About this clone: A much larger clone differs from this one at a single base, so this may be a read error. The genes are TRBV20-1 and TRBJ2-5; D perhaps matches TRBD1 (7 bases). The CDR3 is 12 amino acids. The germline V gene encodes CDR1 DFQATT and CDR2 SNEGSKA (reference sequence). CDR3 protein: CSLRRGRQTQYF. Written as DNA, the CDR3 is TGCAGCTTACGCAGGGGGAGGCAGACCCAGTACTTC.

This clone appeared many times. The chain uses TRBV11-2 and TRBJ2-2, with D perhaps being TRBD1 or TRBD2 (5 bases each). Between the trimmed V and J ends, which lost 5 bases and 6 bases, there was a span of 19 bases. The CDR3 consists of 16 residues. Germline CDR1 is SGHAT and CDR2 is FQNNGV. The CDR3 spells CASSPSNVGAAGELFF. DNA of the CDR3: TGTGCCAGCAGCCCATCAAATGTCGGGGCCGCCGGGGAGCTGTTTTTT.

This clone came up many times. The chain is built from TRBV20-1 and TRBJ1-2; no firm D call. The V gene's germline CDR1 is DFQATT and CDR2 SNEGSKA (reference sequence). This CDR3 spans 13 amino acids. V gave up 0 bases and J gave up 4 bases, with 9 bases separating them. Here the CDR3 DNA reads TGCAGTGCTAGAGATTTAGGCTCCTATGGCTACACCTTC. It yields the protein CSARDLGSYGYTF.

The chain uses TRBV4-1 and TRBJ2-7; D is uncertain. V lost 0 bases and J 4 bases, leaving 7 bases between the germline ends. The CDR3 runs 13 residues. The germline CDR1 and CDR2 sequences are MGHRA and YSYEKL. The CDR3 sequence: CASSQDLSYEQYF. CDR3 coding DNA: TGCGCCAGCAGCCAAGATTTGTCTTACGAGCAGTACTTC.

This clone was seen many times. The rearrangement links TRBV12-5 to TRBJ2-1; a possible D gene is TRBD1 (6 bases). With 7 bases removed from V and 0 bases from J, the gap between germline ends came to 25 bases. The CDR3 contains 19 residues. Germline values: CDR1 LGHNT, CDR2 FRNRAP. This CDR3 reads CASALQGLQPTSSYNEQFF. The CDR3 DNA follows: TGTGCTAGTGCCCTACAGGGTCTGCAACCCACAAGCTCCTACAATGAGCAGTTCTTC.

This sequence joins TRBV6-1 and TRBJ2-5; 9 nucleotides match TRBD2. The CDR3 loop spans 16 amino acids. Trimming cost V 6 bases and J 5 bases; bases outside gene matches: 13. Per germline, CDR1 MNHNS and CDR2 SASEGT. The CDR3 sequence is CASRRGEAGGLETQYF. In nucleotides, the CDR3 is TGTGCCAGCAGGAGGGGAGAGGCGGGGGGGCTGGAGACCCAGTACTTC.

The sample holds many counts of this clone. The chain recombines TRBV7-3 with TRBJ1-6; the D gene is possibly TRBD1 (6 bases). The germline CDR1 and CDR2 sequences are SGHTA and FQGTGA. This CDR3 spans 15 amino acids. V dropped 9 bases and J dropped 10 bases, with 22 bases sitting between them. DNA for the CDR3: TGTGCCAGTAGCCAATCCGGGACACGAGGCTCACCCCTCCACTTT. Amino acid sequence: CASSQSGTRGSPLHF.

On this clone itself: At one boundary the junction diverges from the germline segment, which might be a read error. The chain is built from TRBV4-1 and TRBJ1-2, with unresolved D. This CDR3 region has 13 residues. Per the germline V gene, CDR1 is MGHRA and CDR2 is YSYEKL. The CDR3 nucleotides are TGCGCCAGCAGCCAAGATTTAGGGTATGACTACACCTTC. Residues: CASSQDLGYDYTF.

V usage is TRBV27 and J usage is TRBJ2-2, with TRBD1 identical over 10 bases. Germline CDR1 MNHEY, CDR2 SMNVEV (reference sequence). The CDR3 totals 17 residues. Trimming removed 8 bases from V and 4 bases from J; junction bases left unmatched: 13. The CDR3 loop is CASGTRQGATGTGELFF. DNA of the CDR3: TGTGCCAGCGGGACTAGACAGGGGGCGACCGGCACCGGGGAGCTGTTTTTT.

A few counts support this clone. This chain joins TRBV6-2 or TRBV6-3 and TRBJ2-7; 7 bases map to TRBD1. The ends lost 2 bases at V and 2 bases at J; junction bases unmatched: 6. Germline V gene data show CDR1 as MNHEY and CDR2 as SVGEGT. The CDR3 loop spans 15 amino acids. CDR3 nucleotide sequence: TGTGCCAGCAGTTACCCGACAGGGAAGCCCTACGAGCAGTACTTC. Translating gives CASSYPTGKPYEQYF.

The chain links TRBV19 to TRBJ2-7; no reliable D call. Germline V gives CDR1 LNHDA, CDR2 SQIVND (reference sequence). The CDR3 is 15 residues long. Trimming removed 5 bases at V and 2 bases at J, with 16 bases between. The CDR3: CASSPGLRTTYEQYF. DNA for the CDR3: TGTGCCAGTAGTCCGGGCTTAAGGACGACCTACGAGCAGTACTTC. The full variable domain, rest sourced from reference TRBV19 and TRBJ2-7, is DGGITQSPKYLFRKEGQNVTLSCEQNLNHDAMYWYRQDPGQGLRLIYYSQIVNDFQKGDIAEGYSVSREKKESFPLTVTSAQKNPTAFYLCASSPGLRTTYEQYFGPGTRLTVT.

The J gene is TRBJ2-2, the V gene TRBV20-1; D is undetermined. The V end was cut by 3 bases, the J end by 2 bases, with 10 bases between. The CDR3 contains 14 residues. The germline V gene encodes CDR1 DFQATT and CDR2 SNEGSKA (reference sequence). This CDR3 is CSARIAYNTGELFF. Written as DNA, the CDR3 is TGCAGTGCTAGGATTGCCTACAACACCGGGGAGCTGTTTTTT.

This clone is labeled as medium-sized. The V gene is TRBV18, the J gene TRBJ1-4; no firm D call. Germline assignment: CDR1 KGHSH and CDR2 LQKENI. The V gene lost 6 bases and the J gene lost 12 bases, with 17 bases spanning the gap. The CDR3 sequence is 13 residues long. CDR3 coding DNA: TGTGCCAGCTCTTTCGCCGGGGATGCCGAACTGTTTTTT. Protein product: CASSFAGDAELFF.

This clone has at least ten counts. The chain employs TRBV7-2 and TRBJ2-5, with 8 positions matching TRBD2. CDR1 and CDR2 (germline): SGHTA, FQGNSA. With V trimmed by 3 bases and J by 3 bases, 15 bases remained unmatched. The CDR3 runs to 18 residues. Here the CDR3 reads CASSFAPAGGADEETQYF. The CDR3 nucleotides are TGTGCCAGCAGCTTCGCTCCTGCGGGAGGCGCCGATGAAGAGACCCAGTACTTC.

V usage is TRBV20-1 and J usage is TRBJ2-7; 8 bases line up with TRBD1. V trimming: 4 bases; J trimming: 5 bases; junction bases outside the gene matches: 13. The CDR3 runs to 15 residues. Germline CDR1 and CDR2: DFQATT and SNEGSKA (reference sequence). The CDR3 nucleotides read TGCAGTGCTATCCCGCCCCGGACAGGGTTAGACGAGCAGTACTTC. This sequence encodes CSAIPPRTGLDEQYF.

This clone has a handful of counts. The chain combines TRBV28 with TRBJ2-7; D is perhaps TRBD2 (6 bases). There are 14 residues in the CDR3. Germline V gives CDR1 MDHEN, CDR2 SYDVKM. V was cut by 5 bases and J by 2 bases, with 13 bases left in between. The CDR3 sequence: CASSLSGPAYEQYF. CDR3 DNA sequence: TGTGCCAGCAGTCTTAGCGGTCCTGCCTACGAGCAGTACTTC.

This clone was seen only a few times. The rearrangement joins TRBV27 to TRBJ1-5; no definite D call. Germline CDR1 and CDR2: MNHEY and SMNVEV (reference sequence). CDR3 length: 13 amino acids. Trimming pared 2 bases from V and 6 bases from J, leaving 8 bases between. DNA for the CDR3: TGTGCCAGCAGTTTAGTTTTAGGTCAGCCCCAGCATTTT. Protein sequence: CASSLVLGQPQHF.

In this sample, this clone turned up many times. V and J are TRBV5-1 and TRBJ2-2; D is unclear. Trimming took off 0 bases at V and 0 bases at J, with 6 bases between the two ends. Germline V gives CDR1 SGHRS, CDR2 YFSETQ. The CDR3 covers 15 residues. The chain's CDR3 is CASSLAAANTGELFF. The CDR3 DNA is TGCGCCAGCAGCTTGGCGGCCGCGAACACCGGGGAGCTGTTTTTT.

J is TRBJ1-2 and V is TRBV6-1; 8 nucleotides line up with TRBD1. The CDR3 is 14 amino acids. Germline CDR1 MNHNS, CDR2 SASEGT. V gave up 3 bases and J gave up 7 bases; unmatched junction bases: 7. Written as DNA, the CDR3 is TGTGCCAGCAGTGAGCACAGGGGGGTCGGTGGCTACACCTTC. The encoded protein is CASSEHRGVGGYTF.